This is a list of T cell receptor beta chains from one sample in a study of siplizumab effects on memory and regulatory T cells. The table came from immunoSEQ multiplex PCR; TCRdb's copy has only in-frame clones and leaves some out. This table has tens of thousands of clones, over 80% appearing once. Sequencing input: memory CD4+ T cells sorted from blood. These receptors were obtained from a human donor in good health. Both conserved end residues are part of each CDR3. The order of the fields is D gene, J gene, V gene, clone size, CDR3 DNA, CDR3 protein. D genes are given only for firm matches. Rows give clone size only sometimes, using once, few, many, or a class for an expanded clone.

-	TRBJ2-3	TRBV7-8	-	TGTGCCAGCAGCGGCCGAGGGGCTGGAATGGATACGCAGTATTTT	CASSGRGAGMDTQYF
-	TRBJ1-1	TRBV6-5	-	TGTGCCAGCAGCCCAAGACAGGTAACAACTGAAGCTTTCTTT	CASSPRQVTTEAFF
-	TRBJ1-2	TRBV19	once	TGTGCCAGTAGTATACGGGACTATGGCTACACCTTC	CASSIRDYGYTF
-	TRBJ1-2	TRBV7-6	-	TGTGCCAGCAGCTCCGACGGCGATTTTGGGGGCTACACCTTC	CASSSDGDFGGYTF
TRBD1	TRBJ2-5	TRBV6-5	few	TGTGCCAGCAGCAGAACCGGGACAGGGGAAGAGACCCAGTACTTC	CASSRTGTGEETQYF
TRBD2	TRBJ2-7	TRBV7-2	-	TGTGCCAGCAGCCCGGGACTAGCGGGAGCATTTTCCTACGAGCAGTACTTC	CASSPGLAGAFSYEQYF
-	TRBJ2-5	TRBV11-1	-	TGTGCCAGCAGCTTAGATCTCGGGGGAGGGACCCAGTACTTC	CASSLDLGGGTQYF
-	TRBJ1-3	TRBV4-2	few	TGTGCCAGCAGCCCGCAGGCAGGGGAGACCGGAAACACCATATATTTT	CASSPQAGETGNTIYF
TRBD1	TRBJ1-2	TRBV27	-	TGTGCCAGCTCTGGACAGGACTATGGCTACACCTTC	CASSGQDYGYTF
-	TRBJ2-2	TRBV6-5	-	TGTGCCAGCCGGTTTCGCATCGGGGAGCTGTTTTTT	CASRFRIGELFF
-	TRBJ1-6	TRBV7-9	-	TGTGCCAGCAGCGGGACGGACGACACCCTCCACTTT	CASSGTDDTLHF
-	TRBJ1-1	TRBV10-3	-	TGTGCCATCACTGGGCAGCTGAACACTGAAGCTTTCTTT	CAITGQLNTEAFF
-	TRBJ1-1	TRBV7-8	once	TGTGCCAGCAGCTGGGGCAGAAACACTGAAGCTTTCTTT	CASSWGRNTEAFF
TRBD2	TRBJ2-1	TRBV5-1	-	TGCGCCAGCAGCTTGGAAGTTGTTAGCCGGACTAGCGGGTACCACAATGAGCAGTTCTTC	CASSLEVVSRTSGYHNEQFF
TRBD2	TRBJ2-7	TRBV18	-	TGTGCCAGCTCACCTCGGACTAGCGGGTCCTACGAGCAGTACTTC	CASSPRTSGSYEQYF
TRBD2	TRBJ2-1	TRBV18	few	TGTGCCAGCTCATCCAGCGGGGAGCAGCAGTTCTTC	CASSSSGEQQFF
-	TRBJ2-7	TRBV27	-	TGTGCCAGCAGTTTAAATACAGACCCCTACGAGCAGTACTTC	CASSLNTDPYEQYF
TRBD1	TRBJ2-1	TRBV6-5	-	TGTGCCAGCAGTTACTCGGTGGGACAGATTTACAATGAGCAGTTCTTC	CASSYSVGQIYNEQFF
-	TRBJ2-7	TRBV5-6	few	TGTGCCAGCAGCCGGGGGAGCTCCTACGAGCAGTACTTC	CASSRGSSYEQYF
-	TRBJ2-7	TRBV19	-	TGTGCCAGTAGTTCGGTTGGACAGTTATCCTACGAGCAGTACTTC	CASSSVGQLSYEQYF
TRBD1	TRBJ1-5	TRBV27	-	TGTGCCAGCTCAGGGGGAGGCAATCAGCCCCAGCATTTT	CASSGGGNQPQHF
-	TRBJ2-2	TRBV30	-	TGTGCCTGGTCGACTAACAGGGCTCGGAGGGACACCGGGGAGCTGTTTTTT	CAWSTNRARRDTGELFF
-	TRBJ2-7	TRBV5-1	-	TGCGCCAGCAGCTTCGAGGGATACTCCTACGAGCAGTACTTC	CASSFEGYSYEQYF
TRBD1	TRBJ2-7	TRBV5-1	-	TGCGCCAGCAGCAGGGGGACAGGGCCCTACGAGCAGTACTTC	CASSRGTGPYEQYF
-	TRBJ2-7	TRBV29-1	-	TGCAGCGTTGGGGGAGAAGGATGGGAGCAGTACTTC	CSVGGEGWEQYF
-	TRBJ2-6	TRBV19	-	TGTGCCAGTAGTGTAAACAGGGACGGGGCCAACGTCCTGACTTTC	CASSVNRDGANVLTF
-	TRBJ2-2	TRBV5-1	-	TGCGCCAGCAGCTTGGTGTCCGCTGGGGAGCTGTTTTTT	CASSLVSAGELFF
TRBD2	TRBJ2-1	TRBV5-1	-	TGCGCCAGCAGCTTAGGGCCTAGCGGCTACAATGAGCAGTTCTTC	CASSLGPSGYNEQFF